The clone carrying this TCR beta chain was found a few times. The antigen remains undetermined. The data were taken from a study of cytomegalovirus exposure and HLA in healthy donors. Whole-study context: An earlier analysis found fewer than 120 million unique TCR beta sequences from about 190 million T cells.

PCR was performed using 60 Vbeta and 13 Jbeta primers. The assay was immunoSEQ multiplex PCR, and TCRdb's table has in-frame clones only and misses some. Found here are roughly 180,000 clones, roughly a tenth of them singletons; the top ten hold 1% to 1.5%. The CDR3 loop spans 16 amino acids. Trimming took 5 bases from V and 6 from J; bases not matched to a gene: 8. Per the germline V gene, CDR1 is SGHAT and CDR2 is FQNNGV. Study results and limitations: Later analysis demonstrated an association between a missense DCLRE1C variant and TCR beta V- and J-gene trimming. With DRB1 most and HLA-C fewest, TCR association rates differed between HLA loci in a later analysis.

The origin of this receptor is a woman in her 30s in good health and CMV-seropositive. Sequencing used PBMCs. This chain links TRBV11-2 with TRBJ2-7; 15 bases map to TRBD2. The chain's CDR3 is CASSPWTSGRASEQYF. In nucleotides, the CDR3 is TGTGCCAGCAGCCCTTGGACTAGCGGGAGGGCCTCCGAGCAGTACTTC.